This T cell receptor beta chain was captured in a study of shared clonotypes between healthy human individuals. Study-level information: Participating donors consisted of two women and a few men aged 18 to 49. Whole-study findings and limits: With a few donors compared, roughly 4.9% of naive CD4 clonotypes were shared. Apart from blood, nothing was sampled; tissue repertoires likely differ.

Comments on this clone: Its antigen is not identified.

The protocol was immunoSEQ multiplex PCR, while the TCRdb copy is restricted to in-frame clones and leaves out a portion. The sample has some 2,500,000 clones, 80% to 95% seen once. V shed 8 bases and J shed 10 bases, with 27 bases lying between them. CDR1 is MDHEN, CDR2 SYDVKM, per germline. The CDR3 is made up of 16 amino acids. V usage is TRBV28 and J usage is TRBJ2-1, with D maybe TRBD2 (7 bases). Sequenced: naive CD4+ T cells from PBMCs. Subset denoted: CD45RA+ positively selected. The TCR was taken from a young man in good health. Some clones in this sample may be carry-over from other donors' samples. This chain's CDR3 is CASCRGLAEILREQFF. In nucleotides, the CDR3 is TGTGCCAGCTGCCGGGGGCTAGCGGAGATACTGCGGGAGCAGTTCTTC.